This section outlines one T cell receptor (beta chain) sequence together with its context. Its antigen is still unknown. There are 15 residues in the CDR3. CDR1 ENHRY and CDR2 SYGVKD come from the germline V gene. With 8 bases clipped from V and 10 bases from J, the junction kept 12 bases outside the gene matches. This entry is derived from a study of blood T cells in healthy people across ages. The use of a sample-barcoded 5' primer and a J-beta primer mix characterized a second PCR of 7 to 11 cycles. No fewer than 3 million CDR3-containing paired-end reads came from each sample. MiXCR was run by TCRdb on the 5' RACE reads, yielding one entry per CDR3 protein. The sample lists about 1,500,000 distinct CDR3 sequences; 28% were seen once. Peripheral blood from each donor was collected in a volume of about 10 milliliters. Whole-study findings and limits: The CMV status of each donor remained undetermined, and this could have confounded shifts in expanded clonotypes.

The receptor was derived from a woman under 40 in good health. The sequenced sample consisted of blood. The chain has TRBV10-3 and TRBJ1-6; 9 positions match TRBD1. Here the CDR3 reads CAIGGNGTGTSPLHF. CDR3 in DNA: TGTGCCATCGGAGGAAACGGGACAGGGACCTCACCCCTCCACTTT.